This TCR beta chain emerged from a study of blood T cell repertoires in COVID-19. Study as a whole: Nucleic acid was either cDNA or gDNA, and it came from T cells, B-cell-depleted T cells, or PBMCs.

Germline loops: CDR1 LGHDT, CDR2 YNNKEL (reference sequence). The CDR3 is 12 residues long. Losses at the gene ends were 1 base for V and 10 bases for J; bases not matched to a gene: 0. In the source study's methods: Amplified reference gene primers provided the basis for estimating nucleated cell counts. Profiling relied on immunoSEQ multiplex PCR, and the TCRdb table lists in-frame clones only, not all of them. V and J calls and clone size are those listed in that table; D and trimming were worked out from the DNA. The sample records 280,000 or so clones, 89% being singletons. The specimen sequenced was peripheral blood. The gene calls are TRBV3-1 (or the pseudogene TRBV3-2) and TRBJ2-1; 8 bases fit TRBD1. The TCR was taken from a woman aged 60-75 years with acute or convalescent COVID-19. The CDR3 sequence is CASSQGDREQFF. CDR3 bases: TGTGCCAGCAGCCAAGGGGACAGGGAGCAGTTCTTC.